In its sample, the clone carrying this T cell receptor beta chain was seen many times. The data are from a study of T cells in Graves' hyperthyroidism and ophthalmopathy. From RNA transcripts, TCR beta CDR3 regions were amplified. HTBI primers drove first-round RT-PCR of the TCR CDR3. One entry per CDR3 protein, called by TCRdb with MiXCR from the multiplex PCR reads. This repertoire shows 300,000 to 450,000 distinct CDR3 sequences, around a sixth found once; its top ten account for roughly a quarter. Diagnosis rested on symptoms, serum thyroxine and TRAb, thyroid ultrasound, and orbital computed tomography. CDR3 length: 13 amino acids. Trimming cost V 0 bases and J 7 bases, with 10 bases left between them. The V gene's germline CDR1 is SGHTS and CDR2 YDEGEE.

This TCR was recovered from a woman aged 18-29 years with Graves' hyperthyroidism that later progressed to Graves' ophthalmopathy. V and J are TRBV5-8 and TRBJ1-2; D ambiguous. The sequenced sample was blood. The CDR3 loop is CASSLVREAGYTF. CDR3 coding DNA: TGTGCCAGCAGCTTGGTGAGGGAGGCTGGCTACACCTTC.